This entry lists 29 T cell receptor beta chains sequenced from one sample in a study of blood T cell repertoires in COVID-19. The table came from immunoSEQ multiplex PCR; TCRdb's copy has only in-frame clones and leaves some out. The top ten clones hold around 1.3% of a sample with about 150,000 clones, approximately 90% of them seen once. The sequenced sample consisted of PBMCs or T cells enriched from blood (not recorded which). Receptors were obtained from a woman aged 30 to 39 with acute COVID-19.

This rearrangement joins TRBV5-1 to TRBJ2-2; 12 nucleotides align to TRBD2. The V and J ends lost 4 bases and 2 bases, in that order; junction bases with no gene match: 6. Germline V gene data show CDR1 as SGHRS and CDR2 as YFSETQ. The CDR3 is 17 amino acids. The CDR3 region has the DNA TGCGCCAGCAGCCTAGCGGGAGGGCTTAGTAACACCGGGGAGCTGTTTTTT. Translated: CASSLAGGLSNTGELFF.

The chain carries TRBV28 and TRBJ1-5; 10 nucleotides match TRBD1. The CDR3 is 15 residues long. CDR1 MDHEN and CDR2 SYDVKM come from the germline V gene. V lost 5 bases to trimming and J lost 3 bases; unmatched junction nucleotides: 4. CDR3 protein: CASSKTGGLNQPQHF. DNA of the CDR3: TGTGCCAGCAGTAAGACAGGGGGCCTCAATCAGCCCCAGCATTTT.

The chain employs TRBV3-1 (or the pseudogene TRBV3-2) and TRBJ1-1; the D gene is possibly TRBD1 (5 bases). CDR3 length: 14 residues. Germline V lookup: CDR1 LGHDT, CDR2 YNNKEL (reference sequence). V was shortened by 0 bases and J by 2 bases, with 7 bases between the two germline ends. The CDR3 here is CASSQDQGNTEAFF. The CDR3 DNA follows: TGTGCCAGCAGCCAAGATCAGGGTAACACTGAAGCTTTCTTT.

The chain links TRBV29-1 to TRBJ2-3, with D tentatively TRBD1 (6 bases). The CDR3 sequence is 14 residues long. The V gene's germline CDR1 is SQVTM and CDR2 ANQGSEA. Trimming stripped 6 bases from V and 0 bases from J, with 13 bases between. In nucleotides, the CDR3 is TGCAGCGTACGACAGGATCCTAGCACAGATACGCAGTATTTT. Its translation is CSVRQDPSTDTQYF.

The chain links TRBV12-5 to TRBJ2-2, with D perhaps matching TRBD1 (6 bases). This CDR3 has 16 residues. V shed 0 bases and J shed 2 bases, with 10 bases lying between them. Germline V gene data show CDR1 as LGHNT and CDR2 as FRNRAP. DNA for the CDR3: TGTGCTAGTGGTTTGGTAACCAGGGGCAACACCGGGGAGCTGTTTTTT. Its protein product is CASGLVTRGNTGELFF.

This clone was observed a single time. The gene calls are TRBV18 and TRBJ1-1; 7 bases line up with TRBD1. This CDR3 spans 14 amino acids. CDR1 is KGHSH and CDR2 is LQKENI in the germline V gene. J gave up 2 bases and V 6 bases, and 6 bases lay outside the gene matches. CDR3 residues: CASSGQTINTEAFF. The CDR3 DNA sequence: TGTGCCAGCTCGGGACAGACGATAAACACTGAAGCTTTCTTT.

V and J are TRBV10-1 and TRBJ2-3; 9 positions agree with TRBD2. Trimming took 3 bases from V and 4 from J; bases not matched to a gene: 5. Germline V gene sequence: CDR1 WNHNN, CDR2 SYGVQD (reference sequence). This CDR3 contains 15 residues. The CDR3 DNA is TGCGCCAGCAGTGAAGGCGGGAGGGGAGCAGATACGCAGTATTTT. Its translation: CASSEGGRGADTQYF.

This sequence joins TRBV7-2 and TRBJ2-1; 9 positions agree with TRBD2. This CDR3 has 15 residues. In germline, CDR1 is SGHTA, CDR2 FQGNSA. The trim removed 5 bases at V and 0 bases at J, leaving 2 bases unmatched. CDR3 loop: CASSRAGGSYNEQFF. The CDR3 nucleotides read TGTGCCAGCAGCAGAGCGGGAGGCTCCTACAATGAGCAGTTCTTC.

CDR3 coding DNA: TGTGCCAGCAGCTTGAGTACAGGAAACGAAAAACTGTTTTTT. This gives the protein CASSLSTGNEKLFF. The V gene is TRBV5-8, the J gene TRBJ1-4; perhaps TRBD1 as D (5 bases). V lost 1 base and J lost 8, with 12 bases in between. The germline V gene has CDR1 SGHTS and CDR2 YDEGEE. The CDR3 loop spans 14 amino acids.

This chain joins TRBV28 and TRBJ1-6; 7 bases agree with TRBD1. The V and J ends lost 5 bases and 10 bases, in that order; junction bases with no gene match: 11. Germline loops: CDR1 MDHEN, CDR2 SYDVKM. This CDR3 has 15 residues. Here the CDR3 reads CASSIFPTGESPLHF. CDR3 in DNA: TGTGCCAGCAGTATTTTTCCAACAGGGGAATCACCCCTCCACTTT.

The V and J genes are TRBV18 and TRBJ1-4; D might be TRBD1 (5 bases). The CDR3 runs 14 residues. CDR1 and CDR2 from the germline V gene are KGHSH and LQKENI. Trimming took 6 bases from V and 6 from J, leaving 14 bases between them. CDR3: CASSQGAGYEKLFF. CDR3 in DNA: TGTGCCAGCTCCCAAGGGGCTGGGTATGAAAAACTGTTTTTT.

The rearrangement links TRBV30 to TRBJ1-1; TRBD1 is a possible D gene (6 bases). This CDR3 spans 17 amino acids. Germline values: CDR1 GTSNPN, CDR2 SVGIG (reference sequence). Trimming stripped 0 bases from V and 3 bases from J, with 20 bases between. The CDR3 nucleotides read TGTGCCTGGAGTGTAATCCTCCGGCAGGGGCGGGACACTGAAGCTTTCTTT. It is translated as CAWSVILRQGRDTEAFF.

The gene calls are TRBV25-1 and TRBJ1-6, with 9 bases matching TRBD1. Germline trimming cut 2 bases from V and 10 bases from J; bases unmatched to any gene: 6. CDR1 and CDR2 (germline): MGHDK, SYGVNS. The CDR3 extends over 15 amino acids. CDR3 coding DNA: TGTGCCAGCAGTGAAGGGACAGGGAACGAATCACCCCTCCACTTT. This encodes CASSEGTGNESPLHF.

This chain connects TRBV6-1 to TRBJ2-7; D not resolved. Trimming took off 3 bases at V and 4 bases at J, with 7 bases between the two ends. Germline CDR1 and CDR2: MNHNS and SASEGT. CDR3 length equals 12 residues. Written as DNA, the CDR3 is TGTGCCAGCAGTGAGGCGGTATACGAGCAGTACTTC. It specifies CASSEAVYEQYF.

The J gene is TRBJ1-1, the V gene TRBV28; 11 nucleotides agree with TRBD1. Germline V gives CDR1 MDHEN, CDR2 SYDVKM. The V gene end was trimmed by 2 bases and the J gene end by 4 bases; junction bases not matched to a gene: 3. This CDR3 has 15 amino acids. The CDR3 bases are TGTGCCAGCAGTTTAGGGGACAGGGGGGGCACTGAAGCTTTCTTT. Protein sequence: CASSLGDRGGTEAFF. The full variable domain, its missing parts supplied by reference TRBV28 and TRBJ1-1, is DVKVTQSSRYLVKRTGEKVFLECVQDMDHENMFWYRQDPGLGLRLIYFSYDVKMKEKGDIPEGYSVSREKKERFSLILESASTNQTSMYLCASSLGDRGGTEAFFGQGTRLTVV.

The rearrangement joins TRBV7-8 to TRBJ2-1; 14 bases align to TRBD2. The junction had 5 bases not matched to a gene; V was cut back by 6 bases and J by 7 bases. The length of the CDR3 is 15 residues. CDR1 is SGHVS and CDR2 is FQNEAQ in the germline V gene. The CDR3 spells CASRQGTSGSNEQFF. CDR3 DNA: TGTGCCAGCAGACAAGGGACTAGCGGGAGTAATGAGCAGTTCTTC.

The V and J genes are TRBV24-1 and TRBJ2-1, with D hard to call. V was pared by 4 bases and J by 7 bases, with 4 bases between. Germline lookup yields CDR1 KGHDR and CDR2 SFDVKD. CDR3 length: 11 residues. The CDR3 loop is CATSDRNEQFF. In nucleotides, the CDR3 is TGTGCCACCAGTGACCGGAATGAGCAGTTCTTC.

The V and J genes are TRBV20-1 and TRBJ2-7; tentative D call: TRBD1 (6 bases). The CDR3 length is 10 residues. CDR1 is DFQATT and CDR2 is SNEGSKA in the germline V gene (reference sequence). The chain's CDR3 is CAPRGNEQYF. The CDR3 DNA follows: TGCGCGCCGAGGGGGAACGAGCAGTACTTC.

This chain links TRBV5-6 with TRBJ2-3; D might be TRBD1 (6 bases). Per the germline V gene, CDR1 is SGHDT and CDR2 is YYEEEE. V shed 3 bases and J shed 5 bases, with 19 bases lying between them. The CDR3 is 16 amino acids. The chain's CDR3 is CASSWSRGRGIDTQYF. The CDR3, as DNA: TGTGCCAGCAGCTGGTCCCGAGGCAGGGGAATAGATACGCAGTATTTT.

The chain uses TRBV5-3 and TRBJ2-3; 8 bases are a match to TRBD2. TRBV5-3 is annotated as an ORF whose role is uncertain. This CDR3 comprises 15 residues. V lost 3 bases, J lost 6 bases, and 9 bases stayed unmatched. The CDR3 region is CARSSGRTSFDTQYF. The CDR3 nucleotides are TGTGCCAGAAGCTCGGGACGGACTAGCTTCGATACGCAGTATTTT.

The chain employs TRBV15 and TRBJ2-1; possible D gene TRBD2, 6 bases. Between the trimmed V and J ends, which lost 5 bases and 0 bases, there was a span of 17 bases. Germline V gene lookup returns CDR1 LNHNV and CDR2 YYDKDF (reference sequence). The CDR3 is 17 amino acids. The CDR3 nucleotides are TGTGCCACCAGCCGCCGGGGGAGCCCGAGCTCCTACAATGAGCAGTTCTTC. Translation gives CATSRRGSPSSYNEQFF.

This sequence joins TRBV7-8 and TRBJ1-5, with 8 bases identical to TRBD1. Germline V gene data show CDR1 as SGHVS and CDR2 as FQNEAQ. There are 19 residues in the CDR3. V lost 1 base to trimming and J lost 0 bases; unmatched junction nucleotides: 11. The CDR3, as DNA: TGTGCCAGCAGCTTAGACCGCGGACAGGGATTAGATAGCAATCAGCCCCAGCATTTT. Its translation: CASSLDRGQGLDSNQPQHF.

The rearrangement links TRBV30 to TRBJ2-2; 10 bases agree with TRBD2. Germline V gene sequence: CDR1 GTSNPN, CDR2 SVGIG (reference sequence). With 2 bases clipped from V and 6 bases from J, the junction kept 6 bases outside the gene matches. CDR3 length: 15 amino acids. CDR3 in DNA: TGTGCCTGGAGTCCCCTAGCGGGAGTTTCCGGGGAGCTGTTTTTT. Residues: CAWSPLAGVSGELFF.

J is TRBJ1-5 and V is TRBV7-2; maybe TRBD1 (5 bases). Germline V gene data show CDR1 as SGHTA and CDR2 as FQGNSA. The CDR3 is 15 amino acids. Trimming shortened V by 0 bases and J by 5 bases, and 11 bases separated the two germline ends. DNA for the CDR3: TGTGCCAGCAGCTTAGCGGGGGGATTGGATCAGCCCCAGCATTTT. Translated, it gives CASSLAGGLDQPQHF. Complete variable domain (other parts from reference TRBV7-2 and TRBJ1-5): GAGVSQSPSNKVTEKGKDVELRCDPISGHTALYWYRQSLGQGLEFLIYFQGNSAPDKSGLPSDRFSAERTGGSVSTLTIQRTQQEDSAVYLCASSLAGGLDQPQHFGDGTRLSIL.

J is TRBJ1-2 and V is TRBV5-1; D may be TRBD1 (6 bases). The germline CDR1 and CDR2 sequences are SGHRS and YFSETQ. CDR3 length equals 15 residues. V lost 0 bases and J lost 2, with 11 bases in between. The CDR3 spells CASSLGTARNYGYTF. In DNA, the CDR3 is TGCGCCAGCAGCTTGGGGACAGCCAGAAACTATGGCTACACCTTC.

This chain connects TRBV15 to TRBJ1-1; tentative D call: TRBD1 (5 bases). Trimming cost V 1 base and J 0 bases, with 9 bases left between them. The V gene's germline CDR1 is LNHNV and CDR2 YYDKDF (reference sequence). The CDR3 loop spans 15 amino acids. DNA of the CDR3: TGTGCCACCAGCAGAGTCCAGGGTGTGAACACTGAAGCTTTCTTT. It is translated as CATSRVQGVNTEAFF. The whole variable domain, filled in from reference TRBV15 and TRBJ1-1, reads DAMVIQNPRYQVTQFGKPVTLSCSQTLNHNVMYWYQQKSSQAPKLLFHYYDKDFNNEADTPDNFQSRRPNTSFCFLDIRSPGLGDTAMYLCATSRVQGVNTEAFFGQGTRLTVV.

The chain links TRBV10-3 to TRBJ1-1; 9 bases agree with TRBD1. V lost 4 bases to trimming and J lost 4 bases; unmatched junction nucleotides: 10. Germline-derived CDR1 and CDR2 are ENHRY and SYGVKD. There are 16 residues in the CDR3. CDR3 in amino acids: CAISGGPGQGSTEAFF. DNA of the CDR3: TGTGCCATCAGTGGGGGGCCGGGACAGGGAAGCACTGAAGCTTTCTTT.

The J gene is TRBJ1-1, the V gene TRBV11-2; D call uncertain. Germline CDR1 reads SGHAT; CDR2 reads FQNNGV. The CDR3 is 15 amino acids. With 3 bases removed from V and 3 bases from J, the gap between germline ends came to 14 bases. CDR3 sequence: CASSFVEGVYTEAFF. The CDR3 DNA is TGTGCCAGCAGCTTTGTGGAGGGTGTGTACACTGAAGCTTTCTTT.

This rearrangement joins TRBV3-1 (or the pseudogene TRBV3-2) to TRBJ2-2; 10 bases fit TRBD1. V gave up 4 bases and J gave up 6 bases; unmatched junction bases: 8. The germline V gene has CDR1 LGHDT and CDR2 YNNKEL (reference sequence). The CDR3 totals 16 residues. The CDR3 sequence is CASSPRQGAFPGELFF. In nucleotides, the CDR3 is TGTGCCAGCAGCCCCAGACAGGGGGCGTTCCCCGGGGAGCTGTTTTTT.